This entry is about one T cell receptor beta chain. Deletions cut 1 base from V and 0 bases from J, with 10 bases between. CDR1 LGHDT and CDR2 YNNKEL come from the germline V gene (reference sequence). There are 17 residues in the CDR3. The CDR3 regions of TCR beta were amplified from RNA transcripts. When the TCR CDR3 underwent first-round RT-PCR, the HTBI primer set was used. TCRdb analysed the multiplex PCR reads with MiXCR anew, one entry per CDR3 protein. Altogether roughly 570,000 distinct CDR3 sequences are present, around 42% being singletons, with the ten largest covering 7.5% to 8.5%. The data belong to a study of T cells in Graves' hyperthyroidism and ophthalmopathy.

This chain joins TRBV3-1 and TRBJ1-6; possible D gene TRBD1, 5 bases. The sample consisted of peripheral blood or thyroid tissue (not recorded which). This sequence was found in a woman aged 18 to 35 with Graves' hyperthyroidism. DNA for the CDR3: TGTGCCAGCAGCCAAGTCGGGGGTGGCTCCTATAATTCACCCCTCCACTTT. This encodes CASSQVGGGSYNSPLHF.